A selection of T cell receptor beta chains follows, all from one sample in a study of response to subunit inactivated influenza vaccine. TCRdb itself ran the RT-PCR reads through MiXCR, one entry per CDR3 protein. The table has 630,000 or so distinct CDR3 sequences, more than 15% seen once. The material was PBMCs from blood, obtained 12 days after vaccination. The receptors come from a man between 50 and 59 years old who received an inactivated influenza vaccine. CDR3s include the opening cysteine and the closing phenylalanine or tryptophan. The D gene is left open where the match is weak. Where a row states a size, it is once, few, many or the class of an expanded clone; other rows omit it.

CDR3 length	V gene	clone size	D gene	J gene	CDR3 DNA	CDR3 protein
14	TRBV7-9	.	.	TRBJ1-3	TGTTCCAGCAGCTTCTCCGCGAGAGGAAACACCATATATTTT	CSSSFSARGNTIYF
14	TRBV12-3/TRBV12-4	few	.	TRBJ2-5	TGTGCCAGCAGTTTGAGCAGTTATCAAGAGACCCAGTACTTC	CASSLSSYQETQYF
14	TRBV12-3/TRBV12-4	few	TRBD1	TRBJ1-5	TGTGCCAGCAGTTCGGGACAGGGGATTCAGCCCCAGCATTTT	CASSSGQGIQPQHF
15	TRBV4-2	few	TRBD2	TRBJ2-7	TGTGCCAGCAGCCAAGTTAGCGGGGGGGCCTACGAGCAGTACTTC	CASSQVSGGAYEQYF
15	TRBV5-1	.	.	TRBJ1-1	TGCGCCAGCAGCCCGGATGAGGTTCTGAACACTGAAGCTTTCTTT	CASSPDEVLNTEAFF
14	TRBV10-3	few	TRBD2	TRBJ2-1	TGTGCCATCAGTTCTAGCGGGGGGCCCCATGAGCAGTTCTTC	CAISSSGGPHEQFF
17	TRBV7-9	.	.	TRBJ2-6	TGTGCCAGCAGATATCCTCGGAGGGACTCTGGGGCCAACGTCCTGACTTTC	CASRYPRRDSGANVLTF
12	TRBV7-2	.	.	TRBJ1-2	TGTGCCAGCAGCTTAGCGCCGGGACCCCTCGCCTTC	CASSLAPGPLAF
14	TRBV13	few	.	TRBJ2-7	TGTGCCAGCAGTCCCGTCACAGAAACCTACGAGCAGTACTTC	CASSPVTETYEQYF
13	TRBV19	.	.	TRBJ2-3	TGTGCCAGTACACAGGGTAGCACAGATACGCAGTATTTT	CASTQGSTDTQYF
14	TRBV20-1	.	TRBD1	TRBJ2-5	TGCAGTGCTAGCCTGGGACAGGGAGAGGAGACCCAGTACTTC	CSASLGQGEETQYF
14	TRBV20-1	.	.	TRBJ2-2	TGCAGTGCTGGAGGGGGGGCGTACACCGGGGAGCTGTTTTTT	CSAGGGAYTGELFF
13	TRBV6-1	few	.	TRBJ1-1	TGTGCCAGCAAAGTAGGGAGAGACGCTGAAGCTTTCTTT	CASKVGRDAEAFF
16	TRBV20-1	.	TRBD2	TRBJ2-1	TGCAGTGCTAGAGAGCCGGGACTAGCGGGGGGGCCTGAGCAGTTCTTC	CSAREPGLAGGPEQFF
15	TRBV12-3/TRBV12-4	.	TRBD1	TRBJ1-1	TGTGCCAGCAGTAGGACAGGGGGGTGGGGCACTGAAGCTTTCTTT	CASSRTGGWGTEAFF
14	TRBV10-1	few	.	TRBJ1-2	TGCGCCAGCAGCAAGTCGACAGACGTCTATGGCTACACCTTC	CASSKSTDVYGYTF
13	TRBV11-1	.	.	TRBJ2-1	TGTGCCAGCAGCCGTAGTGGGGGCGGAGAGCAGTTCTTC	CASSRSGGGEQFF
14	TRBV28	once	TRBD1	TRBJ1-1	TGTGCCAGCAGTTTTAGACAGGGGACAATAGGAGCTTTCTTT	CASSFRQGTIGAFF
15	TRBV6-5	.	.	TRBJ1-1	TGTGCCAGCAGTTCCCCCGGGGGGGCAGACACTGAAGCTTTCTTT	CASSSPGGADTEAFF
16	TRBV6-5	.	.	TRBJ2-2	TGTGCCAGCAGTTCCCTTCCTTCCGCGAACACCGGGGAGCTGTTTTTT	CASSSLPSANTGELFF
12	TRBV3-1	few	TRBD2	TRBJ2-5	TGTGCCACCCGACGGGGGGACGAGACCCAGTACTTC	CATRRGDETQYF
14	TRBV28	.	.	TRBJ2-3	TGTGCCAGCAACGCCGGGACGGGCACAGATACGCAGTATTTT	CASNAGTGTDTQYF
20	TRBV12-3/TRBV12-4	.	TRBD1	TRBJ2-6	TGTGCCAGCAGTTTAGGATTGGGTCGGGACAGGGGCTCTGGGGCCAACGTCCTGACTTTC	CASSLGLGRDRGSGANVLTF
14	TRBV5-1	.	.	TRBJ2-3	TGCGCCACCTCATCCGGGGCTAGCACAGATACGCAGTATTTT	CATSSGASTDTQYF
16	TRBV5-1	.	TRBD2	TRBJ2-2	TGCGCCAGCAGCACACTAGCGGGGCCAGGCACCGGGGAGCTGTTTTTT	CASSTLAGPGTGELFF
14	TRBV7-8	few	TRBD2	TRBJ2-7	TGTGCCAGCAGGTCCGGGACTAGCGCCTACGAGCAGTACTTC	CASRSGTSAYEQYF
15	TRBV12-3/TRBV12-4	many	TRBD2	TRBJ2-5	TGTGCCAGCAGTTATACTAGCGGGATTGGAGAGACCCAGTACTTC	CASSYTSGIGETQYF
13	TRBV20-1	.	.	TRBJ2-7	TGCAGTGCCACAGGGTGGCTAGCGTCCGAGCAGTACTTC	CSATGWLASEQYF
15	TRBV12-3/TRBV12-4	many	TRBD2	TRBJ2-2	TGTGCCAGCAGTTTTAGGCTAGCGGGCACCGGGGAGCTGTTTTTT	CASSFRLAGTGELFF
13	TRBV20-1	many	.	TRBJ2-1	TGCAGTGCTAGGGACCCTAATTCCGCTGAGCAGTTCTTC	CSARDPNSAEQFF
13	TRBV9	few	.	TRBJ2-1	TGTGCCAGCAGCCCCGAGAGGGGGAATGAGCAGTTCTTC	CASSPERGNEQFF
14	TRBV7-9	.	TRBD2	TRBJ2-2	TGTGCCAGCGACCCGGGACTAGCAACCGGGGAGCTGTTTTTT	CASDPGLATGELFF
12	TRBV29-1	.	TRBD1	TRBJ2-5	TGCAGCGTTCCCGACAGGGAAGAGACCCAGTACTTC	CSVPDREETQYF
16	TRBV3-1	few	TRBD1	TRBJ1-1	TGTGCCAGCAGCCATTTTACAGGGGGCATGAACACTGAAGCTTTCTTT	CASSHFTGGMNTEAFF
14	TRBV7-2	.	.	TRBJ2-3	TGTGCCAGCAGCGCTCCCCGATCCACAGATACGCAGTATTTT	CASSAPRSTDTQYF
13	TRBV6-2/TRBV6-3	.	.	TRBJ2-7	TGTGCCAGCAGTTACCAAGGGTTCGGCGAGCAGTACTTC	CASSYQGFGEQYF
14	TRBV11-2	.	.	TRBJ2-2	TGTGCCAGCAGCTTAGATTTTCCCACCGGGGAGCTGTTTTTT	CASSLDFPTGELFF
12	TRBV11-2	.	.	TRBJ2-1	TGTGCCAGCAGTCTTACGGGTGGAGAGCAGTTCTTC	CASSLTGGEQFF
19	TRBV13	few	TRBD2	TRBJ2-3	TGTGCCAGCAGCTTAATTTCCTCCGTGACTAGCGGTTTCACAGATACGCAGTATTTT	CASSLISSVTSGFTDTQYF
13	TRBV29-1	.	.	TRBJ2-7	TGCAGCGTTCGCATTCTAGCACCCTACGAGCAGTACTTC	CSVRILAPYEQYF
13	TRBV29-1	.	TRBD2	TRBJ2-7	TGCAGCGCCTCGACTAGCGGGGGCTACGAGCAGTACTTC	CSASTSGGYEQYF
16	TRBV25-1	.	TRBD2	TRBJ2-5	TGTGCCAGCAGTGCAATGACTAGCGGGAGGGGGGAGACCCAGTACTTC	CASSAMTSGRGETQYF
17	TRBV29-1	few	.	TRBJ2-7	TGCAGCGTTTCTCAGGGGTACTCGCGGGTTGCCCCCTACGAGCAGTACTTC	CSVSQGYSRVAPYEQYF
12	TRBV7-9	.	.	TRBJ2-2	TGTGCCAGCAGCAAGTCATTGGGGGAGCTGTTTTTT	CASSKSLGELFF
13	TRBV12-3/TRBV12-4	few	TRBD2	TRBJ2-5	TGTGCCAGCGGGGCTAGCGGGGGTGGGACCCAGTACTTC	CASGASGGGTQYF
17	TRBV12-3/TRBV12-4	.	TRBD2	TRBJ2-3	TGTGCCAGCAGTTTAGGCGTAGCGGGGGCCCGCACAGATACGCAGTATTTT	CASSLGVAGARTDTQYF
15	TRBV5-8	few	.	TRBJ2-1	TGTGCCAGCAGCTTGGTGGGGAACCTGGGGAATGAGCAGTTCTTC	CASSLVGNLGNEQFF
17	TRBV5-6	.	.	TRBJ1-1	TGTGCCAGCAGCTTATCCACCTCGGGGGTGATGAACACTGAAGCTTTCTTT	CASSLSTSGVMNTEAFF
14	TRBV9	few	TRBD1	TRBJ2-7	TGTGCCAGCAGCCCACGACAGGGGATCTACGAGCAGTACTTC	CASSPRQGIYEQYF
16	TRBV3-1	.	TRBD1	TRBJ2-1	TGTGCCAGCAGCCAAATAGGGGGCTACCCTTACAATGAGCAGTTCTTC	CASSQIGGYPYNEQFF
15	TRBV20-1	few	TRBD2	TRBJ2-7	TGCAGTGCTGCTCTCCGCGGGGGTCTCCACTACGAGCAGTACTTC	CSAALRGGLHYEQYF
14	TRBV20-1	few	TRBD2	TRBJ2-7	TGCAGTGCTCAAGGACTAGCGGGAGTGGGGGAGCAGTACTTC	CSAQGLAGVGEQYF
17	TRBV3-1	few	TRBD2	TRBJ2-1	TGTGCCAGCAGCCAAGACCAGGGAGGGACTTCAAACAATGAGCAGTTCTTC	CASSQDQGGTSNNEQFF
16	TRBV5-1	many	TRBD1	TRBJ2-7	TGCGCCAGCAGCTTAAGGACAGGGGGCTTCTCCTACGAGCAGTACTTC	CASSLRTGGFSYEQYF